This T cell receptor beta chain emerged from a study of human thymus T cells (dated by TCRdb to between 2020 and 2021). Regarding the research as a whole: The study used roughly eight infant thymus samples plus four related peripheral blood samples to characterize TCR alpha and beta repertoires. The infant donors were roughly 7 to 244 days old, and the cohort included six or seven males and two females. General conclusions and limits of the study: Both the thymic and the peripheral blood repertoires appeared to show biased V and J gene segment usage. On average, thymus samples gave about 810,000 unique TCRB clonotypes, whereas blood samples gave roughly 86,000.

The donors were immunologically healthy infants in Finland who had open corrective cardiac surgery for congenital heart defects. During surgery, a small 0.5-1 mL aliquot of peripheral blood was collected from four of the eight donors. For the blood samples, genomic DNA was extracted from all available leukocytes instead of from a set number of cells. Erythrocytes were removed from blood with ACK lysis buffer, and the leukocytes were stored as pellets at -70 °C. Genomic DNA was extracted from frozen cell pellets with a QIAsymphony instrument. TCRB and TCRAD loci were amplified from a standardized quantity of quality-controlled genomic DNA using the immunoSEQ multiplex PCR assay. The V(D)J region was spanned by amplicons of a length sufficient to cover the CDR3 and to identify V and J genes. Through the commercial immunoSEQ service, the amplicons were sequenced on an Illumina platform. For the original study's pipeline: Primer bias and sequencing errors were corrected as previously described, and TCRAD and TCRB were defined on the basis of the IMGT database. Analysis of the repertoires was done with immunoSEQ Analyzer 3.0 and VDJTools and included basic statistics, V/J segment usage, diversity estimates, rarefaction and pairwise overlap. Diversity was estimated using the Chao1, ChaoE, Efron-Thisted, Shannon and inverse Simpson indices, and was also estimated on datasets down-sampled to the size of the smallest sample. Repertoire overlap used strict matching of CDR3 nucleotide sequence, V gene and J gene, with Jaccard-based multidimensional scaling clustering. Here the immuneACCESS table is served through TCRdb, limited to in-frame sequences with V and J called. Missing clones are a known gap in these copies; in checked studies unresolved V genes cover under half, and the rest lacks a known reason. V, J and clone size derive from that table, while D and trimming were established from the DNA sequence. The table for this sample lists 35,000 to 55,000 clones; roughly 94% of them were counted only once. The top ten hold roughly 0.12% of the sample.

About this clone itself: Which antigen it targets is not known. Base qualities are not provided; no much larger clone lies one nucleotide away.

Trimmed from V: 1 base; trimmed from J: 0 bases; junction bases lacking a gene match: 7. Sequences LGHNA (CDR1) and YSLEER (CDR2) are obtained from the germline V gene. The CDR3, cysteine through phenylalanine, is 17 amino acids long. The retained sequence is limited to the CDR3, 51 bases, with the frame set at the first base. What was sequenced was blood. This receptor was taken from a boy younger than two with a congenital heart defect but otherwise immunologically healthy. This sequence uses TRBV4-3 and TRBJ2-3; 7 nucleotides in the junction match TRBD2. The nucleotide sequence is TGCGCCAGCAGCCAAGTCGGGGGAGGGACTAGCACAGATACGCAGTATTTT. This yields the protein CASSQVGGGTSTDTQYF.